A single TCR beta chain is shown here with its context. The germline gives CDR1 WNHNN, CDR2 SYGVQD (reference sequence). V lost 7 bases to trimming and J lost 4 bases; unmatched junction nucleotides: 6. CDR3 length: 14 amino acids. This record belongs to a study of cytomegalovirus exposure and HLA in healthy donors. Study-level information: In a previous analysis, 95 million to 130 million unique TCR beta sequences were found from 170 million or so T cells.

The PCR employed 60 Vbeta primers together with 13 Jbeta primers. Clones were sequenced by immunoSEQ multiplex PCR, and TCRdb holds only the in-frame ones, with some missing. The table shows about 63,000 clones, with 80% to 90% occurring only once. The TCR originated in a woman aged 30 to 39 in good health and CMV-seropositive. The rearrangement links TRBV10-1 to TRBJ2-2; TRBD1 matches at 7 bases. The specimen was PBMCs. The CDR3 nucleotides are TGCGCCAGCACTAGACAGGGAAGCACCGGGGAGCTGTTTTTT. Encoded protein: CASTRQGSTGELFF.